The 6 T cell receptor beta chains presented below share a single source sample, sequenced in a study of T cell repertoires in cytomegalovirus infection. Each CDR3 protein gets one entry after TCRdb re-called the reads with MiXCR. Among approximately 490,000 distinct CDR3 sequences, about 11% were seen once, and the ten largest hold about 9.4%. Sample: PBMCs. The receptor source for this set is a human donor in good health (CMV status not recorded). Some clones in this sample may be carry-over from other donors' samples.

This chain links TRBV3-1 with TRBJ2-1; 8 bases are shared with TRBD2. Germline V lookup: CDR1 LGHDT, CDR2 YNNKEL (reference sequence). V gave up 0 bases and J gave up 4 bases; unmatched junction bases: 5. CDR3 length: 16 amino acids. DNA of the CDR3: TGTGCCAGCAGCCAAGAAGGACTAGCAGTTTACAATGAGCAGTTCTTC. Its translation: CASSQEGLAVYNEQFF.

This clonotype was recorded at least ten times. V and J are TRBV28 and TRBJ2-7, with 10 nucleotides matching TRBD1. This CDR3 has 16 amino acids. V trimming: 4 bases; J trimming: 2 bases; junction bases outside the gene matches: 8. Germline values: CDR1 MDHEN, CDR2 SYDVKM. In DNA form, the CDR3 reads TGTGCCAGCAGTTCGCGACAGGGGGCTCAACCCTACGAGCAGTACTTC. Translating it yields CASSSRQGAQPYEQYF.

The chain couples TRBV12-3 or TRBV12-4 to TRBJ2-2; 9 bases map to TRBD1. This CDR3 comprises 16 residues. V shed 6 bases and J 7 bases; nucleotides not matched to a gene: 12. CDR3 region: CASSVTHRGRNGELFF. The CDR3 nucleotides read TGTGCCAGCAGCGTTACCCACAGGGGGCGAAACGGGGAGCTGTTTTTT.

This clonotype was seen at least ten times. The chain has TRBV7-3 and TRBJ1-2; D gene unclear. The ends were cut back, 4 bases at V and 6 bases at J, with 12 bases in the middle. The length of the CDR3 is 13 residues. CDR1 is SGHTA, CDR2 FQGTGA, per germline. In nucleotides, the CDR3 is TGTGCCAGCAGCTCCAGTGGAGCGGATGGCTACACCTTC. Translated, it gives CASSSSGADGYTF.

This clonotype was detected only a few times. This CDR3 reads CASSLLRSGTEAFF. The CDR3 DNA follows: TGTGCCAGCAGTCTCCTAAGGAGTGGCACTGAAGCTTTCTTT. The V and J genes are TRBV27 and TRBJ1-1; D is ambiguous. Germline V gene lookup returns CDR1 MNHEY and CDR2 SMNVEV (reference sequence). The CDR3 totals 14 residues. Trimming took 5 bases from V and 4 from J, leaving 14 bases between them.

The genes are TRBV3-1 and TRBJ2-1; maybe TRBD1 (5 bases). V was shortened by 0 bases and J by 2 bases, with 8 bases between the two germline ends. Germline CDR1 is LGHDT and CDR2 is YNNKEL (reference sequence). The CDR3 totals 15 residues. The CDR3 region is CASSQDSGPYNEQFF. CDR3 coding DNA: TGTGCCAGCAGCCAAGACTCAGGGCCCTACAATGAGCAGTTCTTC.